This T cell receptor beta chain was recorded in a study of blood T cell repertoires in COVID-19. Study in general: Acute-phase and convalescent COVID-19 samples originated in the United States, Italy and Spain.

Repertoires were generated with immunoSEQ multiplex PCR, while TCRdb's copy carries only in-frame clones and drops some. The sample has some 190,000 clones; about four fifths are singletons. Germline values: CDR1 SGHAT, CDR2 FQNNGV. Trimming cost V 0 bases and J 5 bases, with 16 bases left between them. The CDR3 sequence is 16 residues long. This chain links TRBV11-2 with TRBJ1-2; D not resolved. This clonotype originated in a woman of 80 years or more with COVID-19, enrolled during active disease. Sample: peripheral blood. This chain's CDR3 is CASSLDFGSGFYGYTF. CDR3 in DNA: TGTGCCAGCAGCTTAGACTTTGGGTCGGGTTTTTATGGCTACACCTTC.